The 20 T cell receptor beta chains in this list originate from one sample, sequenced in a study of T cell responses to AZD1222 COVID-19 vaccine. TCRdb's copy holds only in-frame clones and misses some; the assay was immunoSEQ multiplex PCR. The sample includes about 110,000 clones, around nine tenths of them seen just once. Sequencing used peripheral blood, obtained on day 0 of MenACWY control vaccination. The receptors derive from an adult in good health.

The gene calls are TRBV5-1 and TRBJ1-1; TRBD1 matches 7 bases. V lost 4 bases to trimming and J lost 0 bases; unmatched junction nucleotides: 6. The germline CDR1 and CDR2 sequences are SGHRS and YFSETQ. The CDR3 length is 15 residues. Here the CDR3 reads CASSTQTGVNTEAFF. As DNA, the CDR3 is TGCGCCAGCAGCACGCAAACAGGGGTGAACACTGAAGCTTTCTTT.

CDR3: CASSQDFLGGYTF. The CDR3 DNA sequence: TGTGCCAGCAGCCAAGATTTCCTGGGGGGCTACACCTTC. This chain joins TRBV14 and TRBJ1-2; no firm D call. The CDR3 is 13 residues long. Germline CDR1 SGHDN, CDR2 FVKESK. Trimming left V 0 bases short and J 8 bases short, with 10 bases between.

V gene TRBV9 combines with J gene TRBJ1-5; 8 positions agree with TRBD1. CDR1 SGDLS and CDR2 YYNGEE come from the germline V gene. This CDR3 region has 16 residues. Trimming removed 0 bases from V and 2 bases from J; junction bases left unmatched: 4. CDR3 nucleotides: TGTGCCAGCAGCGTAGGAACAGGGGGACGCAATCAGCCCCAGCATTTT. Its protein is CASSVGTGGRNQPQHF.

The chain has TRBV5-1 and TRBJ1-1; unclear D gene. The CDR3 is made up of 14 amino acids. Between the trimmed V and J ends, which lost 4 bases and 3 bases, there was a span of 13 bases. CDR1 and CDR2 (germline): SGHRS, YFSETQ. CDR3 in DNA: TGCGCCAGCAGCACCCTTGTCGGTTACACTGAAGCTTTCTTT. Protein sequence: CASSTLVGYTEAFF.

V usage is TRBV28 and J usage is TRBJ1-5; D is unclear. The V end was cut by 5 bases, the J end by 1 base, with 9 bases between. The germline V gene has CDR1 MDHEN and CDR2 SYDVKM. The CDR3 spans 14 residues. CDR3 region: CASSPLVSNQPQHF. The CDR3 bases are TGTGCCAGCAGTCCCCTGGTAAGCAATCAGCCCCAGCATTTT.

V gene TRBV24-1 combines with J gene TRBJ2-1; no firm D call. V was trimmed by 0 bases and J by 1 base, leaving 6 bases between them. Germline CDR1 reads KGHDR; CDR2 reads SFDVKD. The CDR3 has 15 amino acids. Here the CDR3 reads CATSDLGQSYNEQFF. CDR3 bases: TGTGCCACCAGTGATTTGGGGCAGTCCTACAATGAGCAGTTCTTC.

In DNA form, the CDR3 reads TGTGCCAGCAGTTATGGCAGGGGGTATGAAAAACTGTTTTTT. This codes for CASSYGRGYEKLFF. This sequence joins TRBV27 and TRBJ1-4; 7 bases agree with TRBD1. CDR1 and CDR2 from the germline V gene are MNHEY and SMNVEV (reference sequence). The trim removed 4 bases at V and 6 bases at J, leaving 5 bases unmatched. The CDR3 runs to 14 residues.

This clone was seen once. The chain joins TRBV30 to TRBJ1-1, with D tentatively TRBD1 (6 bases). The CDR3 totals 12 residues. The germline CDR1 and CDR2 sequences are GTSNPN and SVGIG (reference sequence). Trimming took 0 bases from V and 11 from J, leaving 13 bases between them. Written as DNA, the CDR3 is TGTGCCTGGAGTGTACCGGACAGTTTGGCTTTCTTT. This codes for CAWSVPDSLAFF.

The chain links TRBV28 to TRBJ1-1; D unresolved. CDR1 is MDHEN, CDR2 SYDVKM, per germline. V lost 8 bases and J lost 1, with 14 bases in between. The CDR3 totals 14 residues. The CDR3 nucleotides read TGTGCCAGCGTCCTGGCCAGGAGGAACACTGAAGCTTTCTTT. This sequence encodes CASVLARRNTEAFF.

The DNA for the CDR3 is TGTGCCAGCAGCTTGCTTGGACAGGGGTATGGCTACACCTTC. It specifies CASSLLGQGYGYTF. The chain carries TRBV11-2 and TRBJ1-2; 9 bases agree with TRBD1. This CDR3 has 14 residues. Losses at the gene ends were 3 bases for V and 5 bases for J; bases not matched to a gene: 4. Germline assignment: CDR1 SGHAT and CDR2 FQNNGV.

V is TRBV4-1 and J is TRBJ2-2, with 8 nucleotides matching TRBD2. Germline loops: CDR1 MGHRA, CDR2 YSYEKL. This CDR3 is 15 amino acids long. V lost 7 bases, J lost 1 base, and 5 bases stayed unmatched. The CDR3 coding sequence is TGCGCCAGCACCGTAGCGGGGTTGAACACCGGGGAGCTGTTTTTT. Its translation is CASTVAGLNTGELFF.

CDR3 sequence (DNA): TGTGCCAGCTCACAAGTGGGACAAAACACTGAAGCTTTCTTT. Translated: CASSQVGQNTEAFF. The V and J genes are TRBV6-6 and TRBJ1-1, with D maybe TRBD1 (6 bases). Trimming pared 8 bases from V and 2 bases from J, leaving 15 bases between. CDR1 and CDR2 from the germline V gene are MNHNY and SVGAGI (reference sequence). This CDR3 spans 14 amino acids.

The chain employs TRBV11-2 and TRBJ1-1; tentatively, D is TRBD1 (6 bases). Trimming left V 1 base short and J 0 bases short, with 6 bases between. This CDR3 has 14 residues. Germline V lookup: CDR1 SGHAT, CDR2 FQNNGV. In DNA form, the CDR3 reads TGTGCCAGCAGCTTAGGACAGGTGAACACTGAAGCTTTCTTT. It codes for CASSLGQVNTEAFF.

The chain's CDR3 is CATSRDQGAYEQYF. The CDR3 region has the DNA TGTGCCACCAGCAGAGACCAGGGGGCCTACGAGCAGTACTTC. V and J are TRBV15 and TRBJ2-7, with 7 nucleotides matching TRBD1. Germline V gene data show CDR1 as LNHNV and CDR2 as YYDKDF (reference sequence). The ends lost 0 bases at V and 2 bases at J; junction bases unmatched: 1. The CDR3 extends over 14 amino acids. Full variable domain (missing parts from reference TRBV15 and TRBJ2-7): DAMVIQNPRYQVTQFGKPVTLSCSQTLNHNVMYWYQQKSSQAPKLLFHYYDKDFNNEADTPDNFQSRRPNTSFCFLDIRSPGLGDTAMYLCATSRDQGAYEQYFGPGTRLTVT.

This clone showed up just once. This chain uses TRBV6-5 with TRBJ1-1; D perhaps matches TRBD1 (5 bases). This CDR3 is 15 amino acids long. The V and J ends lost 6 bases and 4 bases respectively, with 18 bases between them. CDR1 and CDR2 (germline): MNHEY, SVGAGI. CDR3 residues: CASRPGTAGSTEAFF. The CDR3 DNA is TGTGCCAGCAGGCCCGGGACCGCGGGTAGCACTGAAGCTTTCTTT.

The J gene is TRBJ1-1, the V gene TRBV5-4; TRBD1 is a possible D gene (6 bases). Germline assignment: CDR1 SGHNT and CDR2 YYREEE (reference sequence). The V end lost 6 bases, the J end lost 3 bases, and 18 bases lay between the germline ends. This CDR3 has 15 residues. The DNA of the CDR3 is TGTGCCAGCAAATCCCAAGGGGGGCTGGACACTGAAGCTTTCTTT. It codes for CASKSQGGLDTEAFF.

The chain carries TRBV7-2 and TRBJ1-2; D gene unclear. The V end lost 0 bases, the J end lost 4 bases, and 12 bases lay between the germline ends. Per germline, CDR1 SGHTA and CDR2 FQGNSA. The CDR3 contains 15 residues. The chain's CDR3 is CASSLALAGVYGYTF. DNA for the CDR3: TGTGCCAGCAGCTTAGCGTTGGCAGGAGTCTATGGCTACACCTTC.

The CDR3 loop is CASSPRGGSNQPQHF. The CDR3 DNA reads as TGTGCCAGCAGCCCCCGGGGGGGAAGCAATCAGCCCCAGCATTTT. The J gene is TRBJ1-5, the V gene TRBV6-5, with D perhaps TRBD1 (5 bases). Germline loops: CDR1 MNHEY, CDR2 SVGAGI. The germline V and J ends were trimmed by 6 bases and 1 base, with 13 bases remaining between them. CDR3 length: 15 residues.

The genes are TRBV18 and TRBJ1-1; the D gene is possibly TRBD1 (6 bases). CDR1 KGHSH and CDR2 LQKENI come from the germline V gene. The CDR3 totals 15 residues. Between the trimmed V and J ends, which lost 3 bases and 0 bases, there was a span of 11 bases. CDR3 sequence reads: CASSPLNRVNTEAFF. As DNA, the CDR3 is TGTGCCAGCTCACCCCTTAACAGGGTGAACACTGAAGCTTTCTTT.

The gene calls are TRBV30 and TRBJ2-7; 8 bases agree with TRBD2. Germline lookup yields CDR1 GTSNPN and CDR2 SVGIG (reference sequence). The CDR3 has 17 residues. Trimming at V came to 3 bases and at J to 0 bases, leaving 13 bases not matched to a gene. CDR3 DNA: TGTGCCTGGAGCTCTCATTTCCGGGCGGGGGGCTCCTACGAGCAGTACTTC. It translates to CAWSSHFRAGGSYEQYF.